The 9 T cell receptor beta chains listed next were all sequenced from one sample in a study of blood T cell repertoires in COVID-19. The table came from immunoSEQ multiplex PCR; TCRdb's copy has only in-frame clones and leaves some out. The data show under 150,000 clones, 70% to 90% seen once. Sequenced input: PBMCs or T cells enriched from blood (not recorded which). These TCRs come from a woman between 45 and 65 years old who had recovered from COVID-19.

The rearrangement joins TRBV19 to TRBJ2-2; 7 bases are a match to TRBD1. Germline loops: CDR1 LNHDA, CDR2 SQIVND (reference sequence). The length of the CDR3 is 14 residues. Losses at the gene ends were 3 bases for V and 6 bases for J; bases not matched to a gene: 4. CDR3 nucleotides: TGTGCCAGTAGTATGGACAGGATGGCCGGGGAGCTGTTTTTT. This sequence encodes CASSMDRMAGELFF.

This rearrangement joins TRBV5-8 to TRBJ1-2, with D unresolved. The CDR3 runs 14 residues. CDR1 and CDR2 from the germline V gene are SGHTS and YDEGEE. Trimming cost V 0 bases and J 4 bases, with 10 bases left between them. This CDR3 is CASSLGRGTYGYTF. Written as DNA, the CDR3 is TGTGCCAGCAGCTTGGGCAGAGGAACCTATGGCTACACCTTC.

The chain carries TRBV24-1 and TRBJ1-1; D call uncertain. Trimming shortened V by 6 bases and J by 10 bases, and 11 bases separated the two germline ends. Germline V CDR1 and CDR2: KGHDR, SFDVKD. The CDR3 contains 11 residues. The CDR3 sequence is CATSNLVGAFF. As DNA, the CDR3 is TGTGCCACCAGTAATCTTGTCGGAGCTTTCTTT.

This rearrangement joins TRBV19 to TRBJ2-7; 10 bases agree with TRBD1. V dropped 5 bases and J dropped 2; count of bases not matched to a gene: 9. The CDR3 loop spans 16 amino acids. CDR1 and CDR2 (germline): LNHDA, SQIVND (reference sequence). The chain's CDR3 is CASSPSGGTGAYEQYF. The CDR3 DNA sequence: TGTGCCAGTAGTCCCTCGGGGGGGACAGGGGCCTACGAGCAGTACTTC.

This clone was counted a few times. The chain recombines TRBV2 with TRBJ1-6, with TRBD1 matching 9 bases. The junction had 9 bases not matched to a gene; V was cut back by 6 bases and J by 9 bases. CDR1 and CDR2 (germline): SNHLY, FYNNEI. The length of the CDR3 is 15 residues. The CDR3 protein is CASSGRTGASSPLHF. The CDR3 bases are TGTGCCAGCAGCGGCCGGACAGGGGCCAGTTCACCCCTCCACTTT.

A single count supports this clone. This rearrangement joins TRBV30 to TRBJ1-1; D may be TRBD1 (6 bases). V was trimmed by 3 bases and J by 4 bases, leaving 18 bases between them. Germline V gives CDR1 GTSNPN, CDR2 SVGIG (reference sequence). The CDR3 extends over 15 amino acids. Here the CDR3 DNA reads TGTGCCTGGAGCGATACACAGGGATTGGCCACTGAAGCTTTCTTT. Translating it yields CAWSDTQGLATEAFF. Based on the CDR3 plus reference TRBV30 and TRBJ1-1, the full variable domain is SQTIHQWPATLVQPVGSPLSLECTVEGTSNPNLYWYRQAAGRGLQLLFYSVGIGQISSEVPQNLSASRPQDRQFILSSKKLLLSDSGFYLCAWSDTQGLATEAFFGQGTRLTVV.

The chain has TRBV18 and TRBJ1-1, with 11 bases that match TRBD1. Germline V lookup: CDR1 KGHSH, CDR2 LQKENI. V lost 0 bases, J lost 6 bases, and 18 bases stayed unmatched. This CDR3 comprises 20 residues. CDR3: CASSPPRTPGQGVVRAEAFF. In DNA, the CDR3 is TGTGCCAGCTCACCACCGCGTACTCCGGGACAGGGGGTTGTTAGGGCTGAAGCTTTCTTT.

The CDR3 here is CASSLRHLGVGEQYF. DNA of the CDR3: TGCGCCAGCAGCTTAAGACACTTAGGGGTCGGCGAGCAGTACTTC. The chain combines TRBV5-1 with TRBJ2-7, with a tentative D call TRBD1 (5 bases). The CDR3 runs 15 residues. In germline, CDR1 is SGHRS, CDR2 YFSETQ. Trimming removed 2 bases from V and 6 bases from J, with 18 bases in between.

The rearrangement uses TRBV27 and TRBJ2-2; 8 bases are a match to TRBD1. The CDR3 runs 13 residues. The J segment lost 7 bases and the V segment lost 10 bases, leaving 8 bases of the junction unmatched. Germline-derived CDR1 and CDR2 are MNHEY and SMNVEV (reference sequence). The DNA for the CDR3 is TGTGCCACCCAACAGGGGGGAGGCGGGGAGCTGTTTTTT. Translating it yields CATQQGGGGELFF.